The T cell receptor (beta chain) described here comes from a study of T-cell reconstitution after alpha-beta-depleted transplantation in children. Study-wide findings and caveats: Among T cells one year after transplant, newly produced cells accounted for most counts and diversity. Reportedly, only several hundred clones from non-depleted graft cells drove alpha-beta T-cell counts at about two months. At day 60, the high TCRbeta diversity found in some patients originated from recipient T cells and thymic progenitors that had survived.

This clonotype was observed at least ten times. Its matching antigen is unknown. TCRbeta library preparation incorporated unique molecular identifiers. TCRdb fed the PCR reads into MiXCR, producing one record per CDR3 protein. The repertoire includes roughly 200,000 distinct CDR3 sequences, approximately 6.9% of them detected once, and 5% to 6.5% sits in the top ten. This TCR derives from a boy aged 2-9 years with acute lymphoblastic leukemia, due to receive a stem cell transplant. The specimen comprised PBMCs, sampled before TCRalphabeta/CD19-depleted stem cell transplant.

The CDR3 protein is CASSQAQGLNEKLFF. CDR3 nucleotide sequence: TGCGCCAGCAGCCAGGCCCAGGGCCTGAATGAAAAACTGTTTTTT. The chain has TRBV4-3 and TRBJ1-4; perhaps TRBD1 as D (5 bases). CDR1 and CDR2 (germline): LGHNA, YSLEER. The CDR3 sequence is 15 residues long. V was trimmed by 3 bases and J by 5 bases, leaving 13 bases between them.